Given below is one T cell receptor (beta chain) in context. Its specificity is unknown. The data stem from a study of cytomegalovirus exposure and HLA in healthy donors. Study-level points and caveats: Reports indicated that the classifier achieved high specificity and sensitivity in diagnosing cytomegalovirus status.

In the PCR, 60 Vbeta and 13 Jbeta primers were used. Per the study methods: Among the unique TCR beta chains that a later analysis counted, around 72 million in all, around 11 million were shared. Produced via immunoSEQ multiplex PCR; TCRdb's table is partial and in-frame only. V and J calls and clone size come straight from that table; D and trimming were deduced from the DNA. The profile shows 110,000 or so clones, around 70% of them singletons. Germline V gives CDR1 SGHRS, CDR2 YFSETQ. The CDR3 spans 14 residues. Trimming removed 0 bases at V and 1 base at J, with 4 bases between. Donors were ostensibly healthy at sampling, although undocumented immune exposures were probable.

The chain links TRBV5-1 to TRBJ2-2; unclear D gene. The origin of this receptor is a woman aged 65 to 85 in good health and CMV-seropositive. The specimen sequenced was PBMCs. The CDR3 is CASSLAVNTGELFF. The CDR3 DNA reads TGCGCCAGCAGCTTGGCCGTGAACACCGGGGAGCTGTTTTTT.